These T cell receptor beta chains were read from a single sample in a study of beta chain features in type 1 diabetes. This table comes from immunoSEQ multiplex PCR, and its TCRdb copy is limited to in-frame clones, with some not included. The table includes hundreds of thousands of clones, 30% detected once. What was sequenced was naive CD4+ T cells from blood. These receptor sequences come from a man between 18 and 35 years old in good health. The CDR3 runs from the conserved cysteine through the conserved F or W. Fields, in order: CDR3 protein, CDR3 DNA, D gene, clone size, V gene, J gene. A D gene is named only where the DNA matches it firmly. The listing skips clone size in some rows; elsewhere it reads once, few, many or a size class.

CDR3 protein: CASSLEQGQETQYF
CDR3 DNA: TGTGCCAGCAGCTTAGAACAGGGACAAGAGACCCAGTACTTC
D gene: NA
clone size: NA
V gene: TRBV7-9
J gene: TRBJ2-5

CDR3 protein: CATSRGAGGTDTQYF
CDR3 DNA: TGTGCCACCAGCAGAGGGGCGGGAGGCACAGATACGCAGTATTTT
D gene: TRBD2
clone size: few
V gene: TRBV15
J gene: TRBJ2-3

CDR3 protein: CASSLGLVGSYEQYF
CDR3 DNA: TGTGCCAGCAGCCTCGGACTAGTCGGGTCCTACGAGCAGTACTTC
D gene: TRBD2
clone size: NA
V gene: TRBV7-8
J gene: TRBJ2-7

CDR3 protein: CASSLGVNTDTQYF
CDR3 DNA: TGTGCCAGCAGCTTGGGTGTGAACACAGATACGCAGTATTTT
D gene: NA
clone size: NA
V gene: TRBV7-2
J gene: TRBJ2-3

CDR3 protein: CASSGGETQYF
CDR3 DNA: TGTGCCAGCAGCGGTGGAGAGACCCAGTACTTC
D gene: NA
clone size: NA
V gene: TRBV9
J gene: TRBJ2-5

CDR3 protein: CASSSPGLQRYNEQFF
CDR3 DNA: TGTGCCAGCAGCTCCCCGGGACTTCAACGTTACAATGAGCAGTTCTTC
D gene: NA
clone size: few
V gene: TRBV7-9
J gene: TRBJ2-1

CDR3 protein: CASSLIANSIYEQYF
CDR3 DNA: TGCGCCAGCAGCTTGATTGCGAACTCCATCTACGAGCAGTACTTC
D gene: NA
clone size: NA
V gene: TRBV5-1
J gene: TRBJ2-7

CDR3 protein: CASSWDRASYNEQFF
CDR3 DNA: TGCGCCAGCAGCTGGGACAGGGCCTCCTACAATGAGCAGTTCTTC
D gene: TRBD1
clone size: NA
V gene: TRBV5-1
J gene: TRBJ2-1

CDR3 protein: CASSSSVAGEETQYF
CDR3 DNA: TGTGCCAGCAGCTCCTCCGTAGCGGGAGAAGAGACCCAGTACTTC
D gene: TRBD2
clone size: few
V gene: TRBV7-9
J gene: TRBJ2-5

CDR3 protein: CSVARQGATGELFF
CDR3 DNA: TGCAGCGTTGCTAGACAGGGGGCAACCGGGGAGCTGTTTTTT
D gene: TRBD1
clone size: NA
V gene: TRBV29-1
J gene: TRBJ2-2

CDR3 protein: CASSVRGSTEAFF
CDR3 DNA: TGTGCCAGCAGCGTCCGGGGGAGCACTGAAGCTTTCTTT
D gene: NA
clone size: NA
V gene: TRBV9
J gene: TRBJ1-1

CDR3 protein: CASSPLAGAGDNEQFF
CDR3 DNA: TGTGCCAGCAGCCCGTTAGCGGGAGCGGGGGACAATGAGCAGTTCTTC
D gene: TRBD2
clone size: NA
V gene: TRBV5-6
J gene: TRBJ2-1

CDR3 protein: CASSLVGSYYEQYF
CDR3 DNA: TGTGCCAGCAGCTTAGTTGGCAGTTACTACGAGCAGTACTTC
D gene: NA
clone size: NA
V gene: TRBV7-9
J gene: TRBJ2-7

CDR3 protein: CATSRGARTDTQYF
CDR3 DNA: TGTGCCACCAGCAGAGGGGCCCGCACAGATACGCAGTATTTT
D gene: NA
clone size: NA
V gene: TRBV15
J gene: TRBJ2-3

CDR3 protein: CASTVPGLGFNEQFF
CDR3 DNA: TGTGCCAGCACTGTACCGGGACTAGGGTTCAATGAGCAGTTCTTC
D gene: TRBD2
clone size: few
V gene: TRBV28
J gene: TRBJ2-1

CDR3 protein: CSAAGGKRDEQYF
CDR3 DNA: TGCAGCGCCGCTGGGGGGAAGAGAGACGAGCAGTACTTC
D gene: NA
clone size: NA
V gene: TRBV29-1
J gene: TRBJ2-7

CDR3 protein: CASSLWTSRTYEQYF
CDR3 DNA: TGTGCCAGCAGCCTCTGGACTAGCCGGACCTACGAGCAGTACTTC
D gene: TRBD2
clone size: NA
V gene: TRBV7-9
J gene: TRBJ2-7

CDR3 protein: CASSQWDRGNTEAFF
CDR3 DNA: TGCGCCAGCAGCCAGTGGGACAGGGGGAACACTGAAGCTTTCTTT
D gene: TRBD1
clone size: few
V gene: TRBV4-1
J gene: TRBJ1-1

CDR3 protein: CSVDRGLGETQYF
CDR3 DNA: TGCAGCGTTGATCGGGGGTTGGGCGAGACCCAGTACTTC
D gene: NA
clone size: NA
V gene: TRBV29-1
J gene: TRBJ2-5

CDR3 protein: CASSQGDYGYTF
CDR3 DNA: TGTGCCAGTTCACAGGGGGACTATGGCTACACCTTC
D gene: TRBD1
clone size: NA
V gene: TRBV19
J gene: TRBJ1-2

CDR3 protein: CASSRDRTDTQYF
CDR3 DNA: TGTGCCAGCAGCCGCGACCGCACAGATACGCAGTATTTT
D gene: NA
clone size: NA
V gene: TRBV7-3
J gene: TRBJ2-3

CDR3 protein: CASSSHPYEQYF
CDR3 DNA: TGTGCCAGCAGCTCCCACCCGTACGAGCAGTACTTC
D gene: NA
clone size: NA
V gene: TRBV11-2
J gene: TRBJ2-7

CDR3 protein: CASTATGRETQYF
CDR3 DNA: TGTGCCAGCACCGCGACAGGGAGGGAGACCCAGTACTTC
D gene: NA
clone size: NA
V gene: TRBV6-5
J gene: TRBJ2-5